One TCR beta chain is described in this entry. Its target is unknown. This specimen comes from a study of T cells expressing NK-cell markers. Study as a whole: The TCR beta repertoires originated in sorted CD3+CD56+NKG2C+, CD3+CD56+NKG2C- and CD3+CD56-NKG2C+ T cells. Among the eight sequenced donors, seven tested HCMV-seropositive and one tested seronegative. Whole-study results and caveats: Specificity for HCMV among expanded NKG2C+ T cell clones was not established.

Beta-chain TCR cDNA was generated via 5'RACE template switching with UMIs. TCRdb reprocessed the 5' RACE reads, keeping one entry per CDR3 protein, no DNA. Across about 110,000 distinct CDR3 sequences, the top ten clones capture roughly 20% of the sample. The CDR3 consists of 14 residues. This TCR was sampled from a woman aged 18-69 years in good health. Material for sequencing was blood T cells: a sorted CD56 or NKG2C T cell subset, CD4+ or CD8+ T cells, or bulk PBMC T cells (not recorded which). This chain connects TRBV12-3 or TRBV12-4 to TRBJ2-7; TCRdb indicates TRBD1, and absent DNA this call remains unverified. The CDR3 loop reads CASSPGQVAYEQYF.